Detailed here is one T cell receptor beta chain. As yet, its antigen is unknown. 5'RACE primed at constant segments yielded TCR alpha and TCR beta cDNA libraries bearing sample barcodes and UMIs. One entry per CDR3 protein results from TCRdb running MiXCR on the 5' RACE reads. The sample has hundreds of thousands of distinct CDR3 sequences; 24% are singletons. These data belong to a study of T-cell memory formation after mild COVID-19. For the study at large: Clusters of TCRs were largely donor specific.

The germline V gene encodes CDR1 DFQATT and CDR2 SNEGSKA (reference sequence). This CDR3 has 14 residues. Between the trimmed V and J ends, which lost 6 bases and 0 bases, there was a span of 15 bases. Study-wide results and limits: Pre-infection memory carried some responding clones, suggesting that cross-reactive memory joined.

The material sequenced was PBMCs or a T cell subset sorted from them (not recorded which). This clonotype was obtained from an adult woman who had mild COVID-19 (a few samples of this study predate the infection). Cell type and time point are not known. The chain links TRBV20-1 to TRBJ2-7; D ambiguous. CDR3 residues: CSARWAVSSYEQYF. CDR3 coding DNA: TGCAGTGCGAGGTGGGCGGTAAGCTCCTACGAGCAGTACTTC.